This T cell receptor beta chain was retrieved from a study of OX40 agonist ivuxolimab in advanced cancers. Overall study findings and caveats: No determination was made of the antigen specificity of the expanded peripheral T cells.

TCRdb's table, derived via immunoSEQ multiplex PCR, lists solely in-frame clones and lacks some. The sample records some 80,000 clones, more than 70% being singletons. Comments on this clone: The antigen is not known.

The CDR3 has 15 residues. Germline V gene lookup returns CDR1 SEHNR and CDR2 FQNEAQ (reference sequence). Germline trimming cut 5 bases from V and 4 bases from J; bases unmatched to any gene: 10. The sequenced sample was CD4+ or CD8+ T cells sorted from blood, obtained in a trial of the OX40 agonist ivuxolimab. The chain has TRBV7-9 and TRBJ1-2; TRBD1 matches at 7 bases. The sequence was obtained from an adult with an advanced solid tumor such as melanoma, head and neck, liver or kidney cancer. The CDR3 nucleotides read TGTGCCAGCAGCCTCGGGACAGCCGGTTTCTATGGCTACACCTTC. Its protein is CASSLGTAGFYGYTF.